The T cell receptor (beta chain) under discussion was sequenced for a study of blood T cell repertoires in COVID-19. The CDR3 totals 14 residues. CDR1 is SGHAT and CDR2 is FQNNGV in the germline V gene. The ends lost 2 bases at V and 5 bases at J; junction bases unmatched: 5. The protocol was immunoSEQ multiplex PCR, while the TCRdb copy is restricted to in-frame clones and leaves out a portion. Counted here are fewer than 20,000 clones, roughly 91% occurring once; the ten biggest clones make up 6% to 8%. The specimen sequenced was peripheral blood. The rearrangement joins TRBV11-2 to TRBJ1-1; 7 nucleotides line up with TRBD1. The sequence was collected from a human donor in a cohort sampled during active COVID-19. CDR3: CASSLRRGLTEAFF. The CDR3 nucleotides are TGTGCCAGCAGCTTAAGAAGGGGGCTTACTGAAGCTTTCTTT.